This T cell receptor beta chain was documented in a study of T cells in Graves' hyperthyroidism and ophthalmopathy. Across the study: Before treatment of any kind, peripheral blood was taken at initial diagnosis.

The TCR beta CDR3 regions underwent amplification using RNA transcripts as the source. Primed by the HTBI set, a first-round RT-PCR was run on the TCR CDR3. TCRdb recomputed calls from the multiplex PCR reads with MiXCR, one row per CDR3 protein. The sample has about 600,000 distinct CDR3 sequences; approximately 16% are singletons. Researchers barred patients who had uncontrolled infection, other autoimmune disease, pregnancy or lactation. Clinical symptoms, serum thyroxine and TRAb, thyroid ultrasound and orbital computed tomography were used for the diagnoses. The germline gives CDR1 SGHTA, CDR2 FQGTGA. With 1 base removed from V and 6 bases from J, the gap between germline ends came to 15 bases. The CDR3 totals 16 residues.

The receptor's source is a woman aged 40 to 50 with Graves' ophthalmopathy. Sequencing input: blood. V and J are TRBV7-3 and TRBJ2-2; D call uncertain. The CDR3 protein is CASSLSGSSGPGELFF. For the CDR3, the DNA is TGTGCCAGCAGCTTAAGTGGGTCCTCCGGTCCCGGGGAGCTGTTTTTT.